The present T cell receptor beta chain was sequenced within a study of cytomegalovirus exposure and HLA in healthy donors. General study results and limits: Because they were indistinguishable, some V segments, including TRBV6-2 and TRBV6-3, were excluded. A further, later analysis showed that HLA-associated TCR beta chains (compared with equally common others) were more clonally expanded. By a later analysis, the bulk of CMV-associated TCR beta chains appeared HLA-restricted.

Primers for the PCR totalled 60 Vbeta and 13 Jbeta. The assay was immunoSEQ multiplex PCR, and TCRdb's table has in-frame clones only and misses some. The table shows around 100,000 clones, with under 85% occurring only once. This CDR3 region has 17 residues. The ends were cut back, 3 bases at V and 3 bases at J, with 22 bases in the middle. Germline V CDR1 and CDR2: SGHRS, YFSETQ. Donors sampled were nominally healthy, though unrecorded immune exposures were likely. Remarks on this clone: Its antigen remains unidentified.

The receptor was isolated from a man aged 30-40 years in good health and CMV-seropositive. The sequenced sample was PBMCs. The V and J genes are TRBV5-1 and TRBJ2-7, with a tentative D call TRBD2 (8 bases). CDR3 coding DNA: TGCGCCAGCAGCTGGACAATGGGTAGCGGGGACAGCTACGAGCAGTACTTC. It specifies CASSWTMGSGDSYEQYF.